A single sample gave rise to the 9 T cell receptor beta chains below, sequenced in a study of T cell clonotyping in hematopoietic cell transplantation. The time point was: recipient sample about 28 days before transplant, after cytoreduction. Profiled with immunoSEQ multiplex PCR; TCRdb holds only in-frame clones, not every one. Of fewer than 20,000 clones in the sample, 93% were seen once. The sequencing here drew on peripheral blood mononuclear cells, taken before stem cell transplant. These receptors all come from a man aged 18 to 29 with biphenotypic leukemia. Some clones in this sample may be carry-over from other donors' samples.

The chain carries TRBV2 and TRBJ1-2, with D hard to call. From germline, CDR1 is SNHLY and CDR2 FYNNEI. Deletions cut 11 bases from V and 2 bases from J, with 12 bases between. This CDR3 is built from 12 residues. The CDR3 sequence is CAGRVANYGYTF. The CDR3 DNA reads as TGTGCCGGAAGGGTGGCGAACTATGGCTACACCTTC.

The V call is TRBV2, the J call TRBJ2-2; TRBD1 matches at 7 bases. The CDR3 is made up of 14 amino acids. Per germline, CDR1 SNHLY and CDR2 FYNNEI. With V trimmed by 8 bases and J by 2 bases, 5 bases remained unmatched. The CDR3 protein is CASSGTVNTGELFF. DNA for the CDR3: TGTGCCAGCTCCGGGACAGTCAACACCGGGGAGCTGTTTTTT.

The V call is TRBV19, the J call TRBJ1-4; no reliable D call. The germline CDR1 and CDR2 sequences are LNHDA and SQIVND (reference sequence). Trimming took off 6 bases at V and 0 bases at J, with 23 bases between the two ends. The CDR3 loop spans 19 amino acids. The CDR3 nucleotides are TGTGCCAGTAGCCAGGCGTGGTGGGATGCTCATTCAACTAATGAAAAACTGTTTTTT. The encoded protein is CASSQAWWDAHSTNEKLFF.

This chain connects TRBV7-3 to TRBJ2-2, with D unresolved. V lost 1 base and J 7 bases, leaving 7 bases between the germline ends. The CDR3 contains 13 residues. Germline V gene lookup returns CDR1 SGHTA and CDR2 FQGTGA. In nucleotides, the CDR3 is TGTGCCAGCAGCTTAATTCCCGGCGGGGAGCTGTTTTTT. It codes for CASSLIPGGELFF.

The chain uses TRBV7-8 and TRBJ2-7, with D possibly matching TRBD1 (7 bases). In germline, CDR1 is SGHVS, CDR2 FQNEAQ. V lost 5 bases and J lost 2, with 16 bases in between. CDR3 length: 15 residues. The DNA of the CDR3 is TGTGCCAGCAGCCGGCGGGACAGTAGCGCCTACGAGCAGTACTTC. Translation: CASSRRDSSAYEQYF.

The chain uses TRBV5-1 and TRBJ1-1; D unclear. CDR3 length: 15 amino acids. Germline V gene lookup returns CDR1 SGHRS and CDR2 YFSETQ. V lost 0 bases and J 2 bases, leaving 11 bases between the germline ends. CDR3 in DNA: TGCGCCAGCAGCTTGGTGAGGGTGGCAAACACTGAAGCTTTCTTT. This gives the protein CASSLVRVANTEAFF.

The chain is built from TRBV7-8 and TRBJ1-2; 10 bases align to TRBD1. J lost 4 bases, V lost 4 bases, and 6 bases had no gene match. This CDR3 has 15 residues. Germline values: CDR1 SGHVS, CDR2 FQNEAQ. CDR3: CASSSWDRGGYGYTF. In DNA, the CDR3 is TGTGCCAGCAGCTCATGGGACAGGGGAGGCTATGGCTACACCTTC.

CDR3 DNA sequence: TGTGCCAGCAAACGTGTTTTTAACTATGGCTACACCTTC. Amino acid sequence: CASKRVFNYGYTF. The V and J genes are TRBV6-1 and TRBJ1-2, with D unclear. This CDR3 spans 13 amino acids. The V and J ends lost 7 bases and 1 base respectively, with 10 bases between them. The germline CDR1 and CDR2 sequences are MNHNS and SASEGT.

V is TRBV2 and J is TRBJ1-2; 10 bases fit TRBD1. The V segment lost 4 bases and the J segment 6 bases; nucleotides outside the gene matches: 5. The germline V gene has CDR1 SNHLY and CDR2 FYNNEI. The CDR3 has 14 amino acids. CDR3 region: CASSVGQGVDGYTF. CDR3 sequence (DNA): TGTGCCAGCAGTGTTGGACAGGGGGTTGATGGCTACACCTTC. Full variable domain (rest looked up from reference TRBV2 and TRBJ1-2): EPEVTQTPSHQVTQMGQEVILRCVPISNHLYFYWYRQILGQKVEFLVSFYNNEISEKSEIFDDQFSVERPDGSNFTLKIRSTKLEDSAMYFCASSVGQGVDGYTFGSGTRLTVV.